What follows are 14 T cell receptor beta chains derived from one specimen sequenced in a study of T cells after yellow fever vaccination. Each CDR3 protein gets one entry after TCRdb re-called the 5' RACE reads with MiXCR. The sample has some 220,000 distinct CDR3 sequences, roughly 3.3% seen once. Specimen: CD4+ T cells sorted from PBMCs, collected 10 days after the yellow fever booster vaccination. The receptor source for this set is a man younger than 30 who received the YFV17D yellow fever vaccine.

This chain joins TRBV5-1 and TRBJ2-7, with 10 bases identical to TRBD1. CDR1 SGHRS and CDR2 YFSETQ come from the germline V gene. CDR3 size: 13 residues. Trimming cost V 4 bases and J 5 bases; bases outside gene matches: 3. CDR3 sequence (DNA): TGCGCCAGCAGCCAGACAGGGGGCCACGAGCAGTACTTC. This encodes CASSQTGGHEQYF.

This clonotype was observed at least ten times. The V and J genes are TRBV20-1 and TRBJ2-3, with D tentatively TRBD2 (6 bases). Germline CDR1 is DFQATT and CDR2 is SNEGSKA (reference sequence). Trimming removed 0 bases at V and 4 bases at J, with 17 bases between. This CDR3 spans 16 amino acids. CDR3 sequence (DNA): TGCAGTGCTAGAGATCCGACTAGTTATATCCCAGATACGCAGTATTTT. Protein: CSARDPTSYIPDTQYF.

The gene calls are TRBV6-5 and TRBJ2-7; TRBD1 or TRBD2 may be the D gene (5 bases each). The CDR3 runs 13 residues. Trimming removed 5 bases from V and 7 bases from J, with 15 bases in between. From germline, CDR1 is MNHEY and CDR2 SVGAGI. The CDR3 DNA reads as TGTGCCAGCAGTCAGGGACCGAATGGAGAGCAGTACGTC. Protein: CASSQGPNGEQYV.

This clonotype showed up just a few times. The junction departs from the called germline gene at one end, perhaps through a read error. V usage is TRBV19 and J usage is TRBJ1-1, with D perhaps TRBD1 (5 bases). From germline, CDR1 is LNHDA and CDR2 SQIVND (reference sequence). This CDR3 comprises 12 residues. The CDR3 bases are TGTGCCAGTAGTATAGTTGGGGCTACCGCTATCTTT. It yields the protein CASSIVGATAIF. The whole variable domain, filled in from reference TRBV19 and TRBJ1-1, reads DGGITQSPKYLFRKEGQNVTLSCEQNLNHDAMYWYRQDPGQGLRLIYYSQIVNDFQKGDIAEGYSVSREKKESFPLTVTSAQKNPTAFYLCASSIVGATAIFGQGTRLTVV.

This clonotype has at least ten counts. This sequence joins TRBV18 and TRBJ2-7; 9 bases align to TRBD1. V lost 2 bases, J lost 4 bases, and 3 bases stayed unmatched. CDR3 size: 14 residues. CDR1 is KGHSH and CDR2 is LQKENI in the germline V gene. CDR3 in amino acids: CASSPATGGYEQYF. The CDR3 DNA reads as TGTGCCAGCTCACCAGCGACAGGGGGTTACGAGCAGTACTTC.

This clonotype has a count of ten or more. This chain links TRBV5-1 with TRBJ2-1, with a tentative D call TRBD2 (5 bases). CDR3 length equals 18 residues. The V gene's germline CDR1 is SGHRS and CDR2 YFSETQ. V was clipped by 0 bases and J by 2 bases, with 18 bases between them. The chain's CDR3 is CASSLVTGGGYTYNEQFF. CDR3 sequence (DNA): TGCGCCAGCAGCTTGGTAACGGGTGGCGGGTATACCTACAATGAGCAGTTCTTC.

This clonotype was detected only a few times. This rearrangement joins TRBV7-2 to TRBJ1-2; D is perhaps TRBD1 (5 bases). CDR3 length: 16 amino acids. V lost 5 bases, J lost 10 bases, and 26 bases lay in between. The V gene's germline CDR1 is SGHTA and CDR2 FQGNSA. In nucleotides, the CDR3 is TGTGCCAGCAGCGCTCAGCGGGGCAGGGACCAACGCGACTACACCTTC. This translates into CASSAQRGRDQRDYTF.

This clonotype was seen many times. The V call is TRBV5-6, the J call TRBJ2-1; 7 positions agree with TRBD2. There are 22 residues in the CDR3. After removal of 1 base from V and 6 bases from J, the junction contained 28 bases not matched to a gene. CDR1 and CDR2 from the germline V gene are SGHDT and YYEEEE. CDR3 in DNA: TGTGCCAGCAGCTTGATTCCGTGGTTTTTGGGCCCTGGACTAGGAAGAGTCAATGAGCAGTTCTTC. Amino acid sequence: CASSLIPWFLGPGLGRVNEQFF.

This clonotype was detected only a few times. The chain joins TRBV18 to TRBJ1-2; D possibly corresponds to TRBD1 (6 bases). The CDR3 extends over 12 amino acids. Trimming took off 9 bases at V and 4 bases at J, with 12 bases between the two ends. From germline, CDR1 is KGHSH and CDR2 LQKENI. For the CDR3, the DNA is TGTGCCAGTTCTCAAGGGGGCTATGGCTACACCTTC. Translating gives CASSQGGYGYTF.

Ten or more counts support this clonotype. V gene TRBV5-1 combines with J gene TRBJ2-5, with 7 bases aligning to TRBD1. V lost 5 bases and J lost 3; bases outside the gene matches: 4. The CDR3 covers 13 residues. Germline V lookup: CDR1 SGHRS, CDR2 YFSETQ. The CDR3 coding sequence is TGCGCCAGCAGGCTACAGGGGAAAGAGACCCAGTACTTC. This codes for CASRLQGKETQYF. Full variable domain (missing parts from reference TRBV5-1 and TRBJ2-5): KAGVTQTPRYLIKTRGQQVTLSCSPISGHRSVSWYQQTPGQGLQFLFEYFSETQRNKGNFPGRFSGRQFSNSRSEMNVSTLELGDSALYLCASRLQGKETQYFGPGTRLLVL.

This clonotype has more than one count but fewer than ten. This rearrangement joins TRBV30 to TRBJ1-3; D gene uncertain. Between the trimmed V and J ends, which lost 8 bases and 0 bases, there was a span of 17 bases. The germline V gene has CDR1 GTSNPN and CDR2 SVGIG (reference sequence). This CDR3 comprises 15 residues. This CDR3 reads CARRDRASSGNTIYF. The CDR3 nucleotides read TGTGCCCGAAGAGACCGGGCCTCCTCTGGAAACACCATATATTTT.

The chain is built from TRBV6-5 and TRBJ1-3, with D uncertain. CDR3 length: 16 amino acids. Trimming shortened V by 2 bases and J by 0 bases, and 11 bases separated the two germline ends. The germline CDR1 and CDR2 sequences are MNHEY and SVGAGI. Written as DNA, the CDR3 is TGTGCCAGCAGTTACGAGGCGGGGATCTCTGGAAACACCATATATTTT. It specifies CASSYEAGISGNTIYF.

The V call is TRBV19, the J call TRBJ1-1; the D is unclear. Germline V gene data show CDR1 as LNHDA and CDR2 as SQIVND (reference sequence). The CDR3 consists of 14 residues. Trimming left V 9 bases short and J 4 bases short, with 18 bases between. The CDR3 nucleotides read TGTGCCAGCGCTTTGGGCCGGGATGGCACTGAAGCTTTCTTT. As protein: CASALGRDGTEAFF.

In its sample, this clonotype was seen many times. This chain connects TRBV14 to TRBJ1-6; 9 bases align to TRBD1. The CDR3 contains 14 residues. Germline CDR1 SGHDN, CDR2 FVKESK. Unmatched junction bases numbered 2, after V lost 2 bases and J lost 9 bases. CDR3: CASSQWTGVSPLHF. As DNA, the CDR3 is TGTGCCAGCAGCCAATGGACAGGGGTTTCACCCCTCCACTTT.